This T cell receptor beta chain was sequenced during a study of cytomegalovirus exposure and HLA in healthy donors (dated 2017 in TCRdb). Background on the whole study: An earlier analysis of approximately 640 of the donors reported roughly 270 Gb of sequence data and 120 million or so unique TCR beta sequences from about 200 million T cells. The study was designed to test whether signatures of past pathogen exposure could be identified by cataloging public T cell receptors. Four to six DR-DQ haplotypes were handled as single units for association and clustering, since linkage in the cohort was strong. The study used immunosequencing to profile the T cell repertoires of hundreds of subjects and linked those repertoires to cytomegalovirus serostatus. High-throughput TCR immunosequencing, statistical association of individual TCRs with disease status, and machine learning were combined to predict cytomegalovirus infection status. Rather than using new phenotypic data, the later analysis identified candidate immune exposures from TCR beta sequences and from how often those sequences occurred across donors. Both class I and class II loci were covered by HLA typing, at four-digit resolution. Donor age, sex, ethnicity and CMV serostatus were compiled alongside the repertoire data. All discovery cohort repertoires had been generated on a single sequencing platform. The number of donors typed differed by locus, with about 629-630 for A, B, C, DRB1 and DQB1, roughly 520 for DQA1, about 610 for DPA1, and under 490 for DPB1. Among 398 genotyped donors of the cohort, an average of around 240,000 unique TCR beta nucleotide sequences were sequenced per donor, around 20% of them non-productive. An earlier analysis of roughly 580 of the donors used high-throughput TCR beta sequencing to judge whether each TCR beta V gene segment behaved as functional or pseudogenic. In a later genetic analysis, genome-wide SNP genotypes for about 65% of the roughly 700 donors were used, and that subset was treated as a discovery cohort. Besides the first cohort of more than 650 subjects, a separate validation cohort made up of around 120 different subjects was used. An early release covering 550 to 650 HLA-typed donors comprised 300 to 350 gigabases of sequencing data and tens of millions of unique TCR sequences. Of the roughly 400 genotyped donors, over 70% fell in the genetic ancestry cluster associated with self-reported Caucasian donors. To study patterns of TCR occurrence, a later analysis re-analyzed previously published TCR beta repertoires from several hundred donors and added high-resolution HLA genotyping.

The cohort consisted of hundreds of healthy bone marrow donors. All cohort members were sampled while nominally healthy, although unrecorded immune exposures were likely present. The donor tested CMV seropositive, placing the donor among the 289 seropositive members of the cohort. Every donor gave a peripheral blood sample, and the peripheral blood mononuclear cells from that sample were used for TCR beta sequencing. Genomic DNA was extracted from the blood cell samples with the Qiagen DNeasy Blood Extraction Kit. Comment on this clone: No cognate antigen has been identified for it. No quality values exist for individual bases; no much larger clone is one base distant.

The library was built by means of the immunoSEQ multiplex PCR assay. For the multiplex PCR, a mixture combining 60 forward primers for TCR Vbeta segments and 13 reverse primers for TCR Jbeta segments was used. The CDR3 region of rearranged TCR beta genes was amplified from genomic DNA by a multiplex PCR assay. The Illumina HiSeq System was used to sequence the amplified TCR beta libraries as 87-base-pair reads. The authors' analysis ran thus. A later analysis counted tens of millions of unique TCR beta chains across the 640 or so repertoires, and 9.5 million to 11 million of these chains were shared by at least two donors. To remove PCR and sequencing errors, raw reads were error-corrected and collapsed into unique sequences using a nearest-neighbor algorithm that merged closely related sequences. CDR3 sequences were aligned to IMGT reference sequences to assign V, D and J gene segments. For a sequence to be retained, at least a six-nucleotide match to both a V gene segment and a J gene segment was required. Rearrangements were called productive when the CDR3 lacked stop codons and stayed in frame with V and J; all others were non-productive. Following IMGT convention, CDR3 was defined as the stretch from the second conserved V-encoded cysteine up to the conserved J-encoded phenylalanine. Sequences without an unambiguous match to a single V gene segment were excluded from the earlier analysis of about 630 of the donors. In an earlier analysis of some 590 of the donors, V segments were called functional above 56.7% productive rearrangements and were called segregating when the between-donor standard deviation exceeded 5%. A statistical classification framework was built to diagnose cytomegalovirus status from the catalog of TCR beta chain sequences. V and J gene assignment, in a later analysis, came from comparing TCR nucleotide sequences with IMGT/GENE-DB human TR gene sequences. In a later analysis, CDR3 sequences and most-parsimonious VDJ recombination scenarios were assigned using the TCRdist pipeline. A later analysis defined each TCR beta chain by its CDR3 amino acid sequence plus V-gene family, and excluded reads lacking a unique V-gene family. As a way to deal with suspected cross-contamination and a sequencing artifact, a later analysis dropped nearly 600 nucleotide sequences that were highly shared and had low generation probability. A later analysis calculated a clonal expansion index for each public chain from normalized within-repertoire ranks of inferred template counts. Generation probabilities in a later analysis came from a VDJ recombination model fitted to out-of-frame rearrangements, and those results were checked against IGoR. Hypergeometric tests were used in a later analysis to score TCR-TCR, TCR-HLA and TCR-CMV co-occurrence, with a repertoire-size bias correction applied to the TCR pairs. In a later analysis, false discovery rates were estimated by permuting HLA or CMV assignments 20 times. A later analysis grouped co-occurring TCRs with DBSCAN, adding TCRdist sequence similarity when clustering within HLA-allele-positive subsets. Repertoires with fewer than 30,000 or more than 120,000 public chains, plus five repertoires with anomalous nucleotide sharing, were excluded from co-occurrence clustering. TCRdb took over this immuneACCESS table, retaining in-frame rearrangements with V and J assigned. Such tables are incomplete; in checked studies, under half of the missing clones stem from an unresolved V gene, and the remainder is unexplained. V, J and clone size reflect that table, while D and trimming were determined from the DNA. Within this sample are some 86,000 clones, with 70% to 80% of them counted one time only. The ten largest clones add up to roughly 15% of the sample.

Study-level results and caveats: A total of fewer than 200 TCR beta chains were listed by the study as associated with cytomegalovirus. A later analysis found that TCR association rates varied across HLA loci, with DRB1 alleles showing the most associated TCRs and HLA-C alleles the fewest. A few of the identified cytomegalovirus-associated TCR beta chains were confirmed in vitro to be specific for cytomegalovirus antigens. The presence/absence analyses assumed that sequencing depth was roughly uniform across donors, and that assumption may not be true. When HLA alleles, especially DR and DQ, strongly co-occurred, attributing TCR associations to individual alleles was difficult. A later analysis reported that several top co-occurrence clusters appeared linked to parvovirus B19, influenza, CMV and Epstein-Barr virus. An earlier analysis of approximately 600 of the donors showed that most TCR beta V segments appeared in productive rearrangements either about 87% or about 30% of the time, which broadly matched IMGT annotations. The only immune exposure information available for the cohort was CMV serostatus. Because counts were too low, seventeen rarely observed V segments, including chromosome 9 orphons, were excluded from the earlier analysis of 587 of the donors. A cluster of highly shared sequence variants was judged likely to represent a technical artifact of the sequencing pipeline. In a later genetic analysis, fewer N-insertions in productive TCRs were reported among donors in an Asian-associated ancestry cluster than the roughly 640-donor mean. Compared with equally common non-associated chains, HLA-associated TCR beta chains in a later analysis were more clonally expanded and had lower generation probabilities. Only TCR beta chains were sequenced in this cohort, and the absence of alpha or paired-chain data limited detectable features. A further reported finding was that TCR beta sequences accurately predicted the HLA-A and HLA-B alleles for most subjects in the first cohort. In a later genetic analysis, a missense DCLRE1C variant was associated with V-gene and J-gene trimming of TCR beta chains, and the association was replicated in an independent cohort. In a later analysis, around 17,000 TCR beta sequences were associated with specific HLA alleles at a false discovery rate of 0.05. Because some donors lacked HLA typing at each locus, the association tests relied only on the typed subset. A later analysis found that most CMV-associated TCR beta chains appeared HLA-restricted, with HLA associations seemingly driven largely by CMV exposure. While some public TCRs were present in many individuals, most TCR sequences turned up only very rarely across donors. In both the original and validation cohorts, the classifier was reported to diagnose cytomegalovirus status with high specificity and sensitivity. Linkage disequilibrium might explain the correlated functional status among segregating V segments, but an unknown experimental factor could not be excluded. The authors suggested that the approach could potentially be extended to other disease states and immunological phenotypes. Because the 87-base-pair reads could not distinguish some IMGT-functional V segments, including TRBV6-2 and TRBV6-3, those segments were excluded.

The CDR3 sequence holds 15 residues, the cysteine and phenylalanine included. CDR3 DNA only is kept here, 45 bases in frame from base 1. V and J are truncated by 3 bases and 2 bases respectively, leaving an intervening sequence of 14 bases. This chain is built from TRBV23-1 and TRBJ2-7; perhaps TRBD2 is the D gene, with 5 bases matching. TRBV23-1 is assigned to the ORF class and has an uncertain function. The sequence came from a woman in her forties in good health and CMV-seropositive. Material for sequencing was PBMCs. CDR3 sequence: CASSQEGGRTYEQYF. The bases are TGCGCCAGCAGTCAGGAAGGCGGGCGGACCTACGAGCAGTACTTC.